This T cell receptor beta chain is drawn from a study of blood T cell repertoires in COVID-19. Study background: PBMCs, B-cell-depleted T cells, or T cells provided the cDNA or gDNA that made up the material.

Method: immunoSEQ multiplex PCR; TCRdb's copy keeps in-frame clones and lacks some. The sample holds over 100,000 clones, roughly four fifths seen once. The sample was peripheral blood. The sequence was collected from a man in his 70s with acute or convalescent COVID-19.

The CDR3 coding sequence is TGTGCCAGCTCACCTACAGGGGCCACTGGAAACACCATATATTTT. Encoded protein: CASSPTGATGNTIYF. V is TRBV18 and J is TRBJ1-3; 7 bases are a match to TRBD1. The CDR3 has 15 amino acids. V shed 3 bases, J shed 2 bases, and the junction held 4 bases outside the gene matches. Germline CDR1 KGHSH, CDR2 LQKENI.